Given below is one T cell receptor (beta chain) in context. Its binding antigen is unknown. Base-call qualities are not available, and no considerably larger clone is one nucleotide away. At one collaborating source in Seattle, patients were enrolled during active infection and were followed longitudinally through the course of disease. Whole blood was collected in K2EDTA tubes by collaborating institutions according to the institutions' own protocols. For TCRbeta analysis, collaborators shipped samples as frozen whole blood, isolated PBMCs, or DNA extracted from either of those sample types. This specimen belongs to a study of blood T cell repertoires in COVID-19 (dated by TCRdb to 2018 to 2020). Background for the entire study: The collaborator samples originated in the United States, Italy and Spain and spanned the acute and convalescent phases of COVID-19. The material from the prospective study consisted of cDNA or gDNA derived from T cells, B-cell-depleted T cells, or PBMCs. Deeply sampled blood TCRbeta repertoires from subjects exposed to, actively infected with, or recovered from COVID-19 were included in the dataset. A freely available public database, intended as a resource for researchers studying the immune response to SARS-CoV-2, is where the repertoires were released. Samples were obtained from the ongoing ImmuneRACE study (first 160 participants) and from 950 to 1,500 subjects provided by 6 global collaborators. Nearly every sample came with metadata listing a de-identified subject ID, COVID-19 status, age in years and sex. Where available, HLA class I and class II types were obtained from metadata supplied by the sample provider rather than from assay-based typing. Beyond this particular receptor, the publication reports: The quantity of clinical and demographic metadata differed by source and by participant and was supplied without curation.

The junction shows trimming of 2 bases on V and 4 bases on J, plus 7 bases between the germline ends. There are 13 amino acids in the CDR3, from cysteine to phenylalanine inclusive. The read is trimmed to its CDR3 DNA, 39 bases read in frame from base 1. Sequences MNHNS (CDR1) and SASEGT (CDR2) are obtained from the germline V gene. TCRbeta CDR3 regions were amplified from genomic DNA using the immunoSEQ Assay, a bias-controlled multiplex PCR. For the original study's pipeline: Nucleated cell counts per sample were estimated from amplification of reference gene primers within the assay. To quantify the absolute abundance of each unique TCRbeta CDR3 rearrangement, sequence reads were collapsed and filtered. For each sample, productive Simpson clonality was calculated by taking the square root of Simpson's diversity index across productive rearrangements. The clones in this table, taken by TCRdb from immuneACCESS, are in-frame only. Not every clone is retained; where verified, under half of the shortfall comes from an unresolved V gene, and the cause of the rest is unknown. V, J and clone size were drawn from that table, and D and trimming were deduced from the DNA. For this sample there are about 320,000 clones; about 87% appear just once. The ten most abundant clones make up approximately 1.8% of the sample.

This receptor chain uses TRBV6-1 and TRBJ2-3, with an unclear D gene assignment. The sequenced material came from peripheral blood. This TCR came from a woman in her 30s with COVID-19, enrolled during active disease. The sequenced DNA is TGTGCCAGCAGTGAATACCAGGCAGATACGCAGTATTTT. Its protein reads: CASSEYQADTQYF.